These T cell receptor beta chains were read from a single sample in a study of blood T cell repertoires in COVID-19. Produced via immunoSEQ multiplex PCR; TCRdb's table is partial and in-frame only. The sample shows roughly 70,000 clones, 85% to 90% of them seen only once. Sequenced material: peripheral blood. The receptor source for this set is a man aged 55 to 70 with acute or convalescent COVID-19. The CDR3 runs from the conserved cysteine through the conserved F or W. The order of the fields is J gene, clone size, V gene, CDR3 length, D gene, CDR3 protein, CDR3 DNA. The D gene is left open where the match is weak. The size entry is marked missing in some rows and otherwise reads once, few, many or a size class.

TRBJ1-2 | NA | TRBV5-1 | 14 | TRBD1 | CASSLDRGVLGYTF | TGCGCCAGCAGTCTCGACAGGGGGGTGCTCGGCTACACCTTC
TRBJ1-6 | NA | TRBV9 | 14 | NA | CASSVGQLNSPLHF | TGTGCCAGCAGCGTAGGACAGCTAAATTCACCCCTCCACTTT
TRBJ1-1 | NA | TRBV7-2 | 13 | TRBD1 | CASSSIGQGKAFF | TGTGCCAGCAGCTCTATCGGACAGGGGAAAGCTTTCTTT
TRBJ1-1 | NA | TRBV7-8 | 13 | NA | CASSLTENTEAFF | TGTGCCAGCAGCTTAACAGAGAACACTGAAGCTTTCTTT
TRBJ1-4 | NA | TRBV29-1 | 14 | NA | CSVVPGRGNEKLFF | TGCAGCGTTGTTCCAGGGAGGGGGAATGAAAAACTGTTTTTT
TRBJ1-2 | NA | TRBV4-1 | 16 | NA | CASSQAWTDSNYGYTF | TGCGCCAGCAGCCAAGCCTGGACAGACTCTAACTATGGCTACACCTTC
TRBJ2-5 | NA | TRBV13 | 14 | TRBD1 | CASNDRGGEETQYF | TGTGCCAGCAACGACAGGGGAGGAGAAGAGACCCAGTACTTC
TRBJ2-3 | NA | TRBV11-1 | 16 | NA | CASSPHRGKGPDTQYF | TGTGCCAGCAGCCCCCACCGCGGCAAGGGGCCGGATACGCAGTATTTT
TRBJ1-1 | NA | TRBV2 | 15 | NA | CASPGGASMNTEAFF | TGTGCCAGCCCCGGGGGTGCGTCCATGAACACTGAAGCTTTCTTT
TRBJ1-4 | NA | TRBV5-1 | 14 | TRBD1 | CASSLRGPNEKLFF | TGCGCCAGCAGCTTGAGGGGGCCTAATGAAAAACTGTTTTTT
TRBJ2-7 | once | TRBV24-1 | 15 | TRBD1 | CATSDGDRGAPEQYF | TGTGCCACCAGTGACGGGGACAGGGGGGCCCCCGAGCAGTACTTC
TRBJ1-1 | once | TRBV7-8 | 13 | NA | CASSLIRGTEAFF | TGTGCCAGCAGCTTAATTCGGGGAACTGAAGCTTTCTTT
TRBJ1-2 | NA | TRBV11-2 | 15 | NA | CASSNSREAYHGYTF | TGTGCCAGCAGCAATAGCAGGGAGGCCTATCATGGCTACACCTTC
TRBJ1-1 | NA | TRBV25-1 | 12 | NA | CARRQMNTEAFF | TGTGCCAGGCGACAGATGAACACTGAAGCTTTCTTT
TRBJ1-4 | NA | TRBV5-5 | 17 | TRBD1 | CASSLYRTGMGIEKLFF | TGTGCCAGCAGCTTGTATAGGACAGGGATGGGTATTGAAAAACTGTTTTTT
TRBJ1-1 | few | TRBV6-5 | 13 | NA | CASSYIGNTEAFF | TGTGCCAGCAGTTATATCGGGAACACTGAAGCTTTCTTT
TRBJ1-5 | NA | TRBV19 | 14 | NA | CASSVEDSNQPQHF | TGTGCCAGTAGTGTAGAGGACAGTAATCAGCCCCAGCATTTT
TRBJ2-2 | NA | TRBV6-5 | 13 | NA | CAGRDTNTGELFF | TGTGCCGGCCGGGACACCAACACCGGGGAGCTGTTTTTT
TRBJ2-3 | once | TRBV24-1 | 15 | TRBD1 | CATSDSRTGTDTQYF | TGTGCCACCAGTGATAGCAGGACAGGGACAGATACGCAGTATTTT
TRBJ2-7 | NA | TRBV9 | 15 | TRBD1 | CASSEGTGGLYEQYF | TGTGCCAGCAGCGAGGGGACAGGGGGACTTTACGAGCAGTACTTC
TRBJ2-7 | NA | TRBV7-6 | 15 | TRBD1 | CASSHRGQTIYEQYF | TGTGCCAGCAGCCACAGGGGACAGACCATCTACGAGCAGTACTTC
TRBJ2-2 | NA | TRBV27 | 16 | TRBD1 | CASSLRTGGDTGELFF | TGTGCCAGCAGCCTTCGGACAGGGGGCGACACCGGGGAGCTGTTTTTT
TRBJ1-5 | NA | TRBV18 | 15 | NA | CASSPTAVGNQPQHF | TGTGCCAGCTCACCGACAGCTGTGGGCAATCAGCCCCAGCATTTT
TRBJ1-5 | NA | TRBV2 | 15 | TRBD1 | CASKRQGDSNQPQHF | TGTGCCAGCAAGAGACAGGGGGACTCCAATCAGCCCCAGCATTTT
TRBJ2-7 | NA | TRBV30 | 13 | NA | CAWSAWAGDEQYF | TGTGCCTGGAGTGCCTGGGCAGGCGACGAGCAGTACTTC
TRBJ1-5 | NA | TRBV5-1 | 16 | TRBD1 | CASSLGDRASNQPQHF | TGCGCCAGCAGCTTGGGGGACAGGGCTAGCAATCAGCCCCAGCATTTT
TRBJ1-1 | NA | TRBV20-1 | 15 | TRBD1 | CSASHRGKKNTEAFF | TGCAGTGCTAGTCACAGGGGGAAGAAGAACACTGAAGCTTTCTTT
TRBJ1-3 | NA | TRBV9 | 16 | NA | CASSVSPGWAGNTIYF | TGTGCCAGCAGCGTTAGTCCCGGGTGGGCGGGGAACACCATATATTTT
TRBJ2-2 | NA | TRBV4-1 | 14 | NA | CASSQTSSTGELFF | TGCGCCAGCAGCCAAACCTCCAGCACCGGGGAGCTGTTTTTT
TRBJ2-1 | NA | TRBV27 | 18 | TRBD1 | CASSTRDRGVLVLGEQFF | TGTGCCAGCAGTACCCGGGACAGGGGTGTCTTAGTCTTGGGTGAGCAGTTCTTC
TRBJ2-1 | NA | TRBV2 | 16 | TRBD2 | CASSALAGADYNEQFF | TGTGCCAGCAGTGCATTAGCGGGGGCCGACTACAATGAGCAGTTCTTC
TRBJ1-4 | NA | TRBV10-1 | 20 | NA | CANRLGKTGLGIWANEKLFF | TGCGCCAATCGCTTAGGCAAAACAGGGTTAGGAATATGGGCTAATGAAAAACTGTTTTTT
TRBJ1-5 | NA | TRBV19 | 13 | NA | CASSNFRGQPQHF | TGTGCCAGCAGTAACTTCAGGGGTCAGCCCCAGCATTTT
TRBJ2-4 | NA | TRBV5-4 | 14 | TRBD2 | CASTREANQNIQYF | TGTGCCAGCACCCGGGAGGCAAACCAAAACATTCAGTACTTC
TRBJ2-5 | NA | TRBV4-1 | 16 | TRBD1 | CASSQSTGASKETQYF | TGCGCCAGCAGCCAATCGACAGGGGCCTCCAAAGAGACCCAGTACTTC
TRBJ2-1 | NA | TRBV4-1 | 15 | NA | CASSLDGGFPNEQFF | TGCGCCAGCAGCCTTGACGGGGGATTCCCCAATGAGCAGTTCTTC
TRBJ2-7 | NA | TRBV7-9 | 13 | NA | CASSLGESYEQYF | TGTGCCAGCAGCTTAGGGGAGTCCTACGAGCAGTACTTC
TRBJ1-1 | few | TRBV6-1 | 14 | TRBD1 | CASSEGDRTGGAFF | TGTGCCAGCAGTGAGGGGGACAGGACCGGTGGAGCTTTCTTT
TRBJ2-7 | NA | TRBV29-1 | 13 | NA | CSVEIQWGDEQYF | TGCAGCGTTGAGATCCAATGGGGGGACGAGCAGTACTTC
TRBJ1-1 | few | TRBV7-2 | 13 | NA | CASSLRRGGEAFF | TGTGCCAGCAGCTTACGGCGGGGAGGGGAAGCTTTCTTT
TRBJ2-2 | once | TRBV7-8 | 15 | TRBD1 | CASSLRQGNTGELFF | TGTGCCAGCAGCTTAAGACAGGGAAACACCGGGGAGCTGTTTTTT
TRBJ2-7 | NA | TRBV29-1 | 13 | NA | CSIRTAESYEQYF | TGCAGCATCCGGACAGCCGAGTCCTACGAGCAGTACTTC